The T cell receptor beta chain described here comes from a study of shared clonotypes between healthy human individuals. Study context: Plates per donor: three CD4 naive, three CD4 memory, two CD8 naive, one CD8 memory.

Some clones are missing from TCRdb's copy, which holds only in-frame ones; the method was immunoSEQ multiplex PCR. The table has millions of clones, over 85% seen once. Positively selected for CCR7, the CD45RO-negative cells used as naive CD8 cells excluded terminally differentiated effector memory CD45RA+ cells. Germline CDR1 reads MNHNS; CDR2 reads SASEGT. V lost 7 bases to trimming and J lost 6 bases, with 9 bases between them. CDR3 size: 12 residues. The V and J genes are TRBV6-1 and TRBJ2-2; possible D gene TRBD1, 5 bases. Sequenced input: naive CD8+ T cells sorted from blood. The receptor comes from a man aged 18 to 30 in good health. The CDR3 nucleotides read TGTGCCAGCAATGCAGGGCCCGGGGAGCTGTTTTTT. Translating it yields CASNAGPGELFF.